This is a list of T cell receptor beta chains from one sample in a study of vaccination and CD4 T cells after COVID-19. These receptors are not linked to any known antigen. TCRdb analysed the PCR reads with MiXCR anew, one entry per CDR3 protein. The table has some 11,000 distinct CDR3 sequences, roughly 60% seen once. Material: CD4+ T cells from blood, cultured in vitro. These TCRs come from a human donor who had recovered from COVID-19. Both conserved end residues are part of each CDR3.

V gene: TRBV19
CDR3 protein: CASSRGGEAEYTEAFF

V gene: TRBV18
CDR3 protein: CASSPVSGRSVETQYF

V gene: TRBV6-2/TRBV6-3
CDR3 protein: CASSPQVHEQYF

V gene: TRBV5-1
CDR3 protein: CASSWTGDYGYTF

V gene: TRBV7-2
CDR3 protein: CASSFGGGDTQYF

V gene: TRBV18
CDR3 protein: CASSRGQDSYGYTF

V gene: TRBV24-1
CDR3 protein: CATSQVGAVEQYF

V gene: TRBV20-1
CDR3 protein: CSATVGQDNQPQHF

V gene: TRBV6-5
CDR3 protein: CASSSKGAEAFF

V gene: TRBV7-2
CDR3 protein: CASSQTRTDQETQYF

V gene: TRBV7-9
CDR3 protein: CASSLALAGGEQFF

V gene: TRBV28
CDR3 protein: CASSLGGYTETFF

V gene: TRBV20-1
CDR3 protein: CSASRGGAGNTIYF

V gene: TRBV28
CDR3 protein: CASSSLSEDSYNSPLHF

V gene: TRBV7-2
CDR3 protein: CASSQAFETQYF

V gene: TRBV12-3/TRBV12-4
CDR3 protein: CASSSGLGETQYF

V gene: TRBV2
CDR3 protein: CASSPGLAGVGYNEQFF

V gene: TRBV11-3
CDR3 protein: CASSFGRGTDTQYF

V gene: TRBV5-6
CDR3 protein: CTSSLRGGETQYF

V gene: TRBV2
CDR3 protein: CASSAQGGTNSPLHF